This record covers a single T cell receptor (beta chain). The data derive from a study of T cell changes during pregnancy in multiple sclerosis. Clones were sequenced by immunoSEQ multiplex PCR, and TCRdb holds only the in-frame ones, with some missing. The sample includes 25,000 to 30,000 clones, about 92% of them seen just once. After removal of 4 bases from V and 5 bases from J, the junction contained 7 bases not matched to a gene. The CDR3 length is 15 residues. In germline, CDR1 is LNHDA, CDR2 SQIVND (reference sequence). The chain carries TRBV19 and TRBJ2-3, with 9 bases lining up with TRBD1. The sequence came from a female donor with multiple sclerosis, enrolled in a pregnancy study. This specimen consisted of CD4+ T cells from peripheral blood mononuclear cells, obtained in the first trimester of pregnancy. The CDR3 protein is CASSTPGQGGDTQYF. Here the CDR3 DNA reads TGTGCCAGTAGTACTCCGGGACAGGGAGGAGATACGCAGTATTTT.